A selection of T cell receptor beta chains follows, all from one sample in a study of T cell responses to AZD1222 COVID-19 vaccine. Profiled with immunoSEQ multiplex PCR; TCRdb holds only in-frame clones, not every one. The profile shows 100,000 or so clones, more than 70% of them singletons. The source was peripheral blood, collected on day 0 of AZD1222 vaccination. The receptors originated from an adult in good health. Each CDR3 is given with its conserved first and last residue. The D gene is left open where the match is weak. Size is omitted from some rows. Given values are once, few, many or a class for expanded clones.

d_gene	j_gene	abundance	v_gene	CDR3aa	CDR3nt
NA	TRBJ1-1	many	TRBV28	CASSSMKAFF	TGTGCCAGCAGTTCTATGAAAGCTTTCTTT
NA	TRBJ2-5	NA	TRBV4-1	CASSLRRQETQYF	TGCGCCAGCAGCCTACGACGCCAGGAGACCCAGTACTTC
TRBD1	TRBJ2-1	NA	TRBV4-1	CASSQSGQGSYNEQFF	TGCGCCAGCAGCCAATCGGGACAGGGCTCCTACAATGAGCAGTTCTTC
TRBD1	TRBJ1-5	NA	TRBV7-2	CASSFGDRVKQPQHF	TGTGCCAGCAGCTTTGGGGACAGGGTAAAACAGCCCCAGCATTTT
TRBD2	TRBJ2-1	NA	TRBV10-2	CASSEPGRAGEHEQFF	TGCGCCAGCAGTGAACCGGGCAGGGCGGGAGAGCATGAGCAGTTCTTC
TRBD1	TRBJ2-6	once	TRBV7-9	CASSFPGTGAGANVLTF	TGTGCCAGCAGTTTCCCCGGGACAGGGGCTGGGGCCAACGTCCTGACTTTC
NA	TRBJ2-5	once	TRBV9	CASSGGGWEETQYF	TGTGCCAGCAGCGGAGGGGGTTGGGAAGAGACCCAGTACTTC
NA	TRBJ1-2	NA	TRBV9	CASSVVSLGRGTFYGYTF	TGTGCCAGCAGCGTAGTTAGTCTCGGCAGGGGCACTTTCTATGGCTACACCTTC
TRBD1	TRBJ2-3	once	TRBV27	CASSSRTGTGQGLADTQYF	TGTGCCAGCAGTTCACGGACAGGGACCGGGCAAGGGTTGGCAGATACGCAGTATTTT
NA	TRBJ2-5	NA	TRBV4-2	CASSQEMGQSTQYF	TGTGCCAGCAGCCAAGAGATGGGACAATCTACCCAGTACTTC
NA	TRBJ1-5	NA	TRBV30	CAWSVFGAGVNQPQHF	TGTGCCTGGAGTGTATTTGGAGCAGGAGTCAATCAGCCCCAGCATTTT
TRBD2	TRBJ2-5	NA	TRBV6-2/TRBV6-3	CASSSLVAGTQETQYF	TGTGCCAGCAGTTCCTTAGTAGCGGGAACACAAGAGACCCAGTACTTC
TRBD2	TRBJ2-7	NA	TRBV7-8	CASSRTSGRFSYEQYF	TGTGCCAGCAGCAGGACTAGCGGGAGGTTCTCCTACGAGCAGTACTTC
NA	TRBJ1-2	NA	TRBV6-5	CAVGGAGYGYTF	TGTGCCGTTGGGGGCGCAGGCTATGGCTACACCTTC
NA	TRBJ1-4	NA	TRBV10-1	CASSESGGNEKLFF	TGCGCCAGCAGTGAGTCGGGAGGGAACGAAAAACTGTTTTTT
NA	TRBJ2-1	NA	TRBV6-6	CASSYRGLPGYAFF	TGTGCCAGCAGTTACAGAGGCCTCCCGGGATATGCGTTCTTC